Only a few counts were recorded for the clone carrying this T cell receptor beta chain. Its antigen is unidentified. The second PCR ran roughly 6 to 11 cycles with a sample-barcoded 5' primer and J-beta primers. TCRdb redid the calling of the 5' RACE reads with MiXCR, one entry per CDR3 protein. This table has over 700,000 distinct CDR3 sequences, 25% appearing once. The data stem from a study of blood T cells in healthy people across ages. Trimming pared 8 bases from V and 6 bases from J, leaving 15 bases between. The CDR3 runs 12 residues. Germline values: CDR1 SQVTM, CDR2 ANQGSEA. Study conclusions and caveats: Any changes in expanded clonotypes were possibly confounded, as donor CMV status remained unknown.

The data were also submitted as part of a second study, on T cells of mothers and their children. That study reports: Maternal samples each gave over 9.5 million TCR beta CDR3 reads, and child samples about 3 million each.

The origin of this receptor is a boy aged 10-17 years in good health. The gene calls are TRBV29-1 and TRBJ2-3; no clear D gene. The specimen was blood. The CDR3 coding sequence is TGCAGCCTTACCGATATTTCGGATACGCAGTATTTT. Translated, it gives CSLTDISDTQYF.